The 4 T cell receptor beta chains reported below all come from one sample, sequenced in a study of graft-versus-host responses after intestinal transplantation. Sequenced by immunoSEQ multiplex PCR; TCRdb stores in-frame clones only, minus some. In the table there are about 130,000 clones, 80% to 95% of which are singletons. No antigen has been identified for these receptors. Source: unstimulated CD4+ T cells sorted from spleen or lymph node cells, taken before intestinal transplant. The source of these receptors is a human donor who received an intestinal transplant.

The chain employs TRBV19 and TRBJ2-3; TRBD2 matches at 11 bases. Germline lookup yields CDR1 LNHDA and CDR2 SQIVND (reference sequence). The V segment lost 7 bases and the J segment 4 bases; nucleotides outside the gene matches: 1. The CDR3 covers 13 residues. CDR3 residues: CASKLAGADTQYF. In DNA, the CDR3 is TGTGCCAGTAAACTAGCGGGAGCAGATACGCAGTATTTT.

The V and J genes are TRBV9 and TRBJ1-1, with 7 nucleotides matching TRBD1. CDR1 is SGDLS, CDR2 YYNGEE, per germline. This CDR3 spans 15 amino acids. Trimming cost V 4 bases and J 2 bases; bases outside gene matches: 8. The CDR3 region has the DNA TGTGCCAGCAGCAAGGACAGGCTTCTTAACACTGAAGCTTTCTTT. It yields the protein CASSKDRLLNTEAFF.

The rearrangement links TRBV5-1 to TRBJ2-5; TRBD1 or TRBD2 may be the D gene (6 bases each). V was clipped by 3 bases and J by 7 bases, with 22 bases between them. The CDR3 is 16 residues long. Germline V gives CDR1 SGHRS, CDR2 YFSETQ. The CDR3 protein is CASSSGVSTGERTQYF. Here the CDR3 DNA reads TGCGCCAGCAGCTCGGGAGTGTCGACAGGAGAAAGGACCCAGTACTTC.

The chain is built from TRBV19 and TRBJ2-2; TRBD1 aligns across 8 bases. CDR3 length: 16 amino acids. V gave up 2 bases and J gave up 6 bases; unmatched junction bases: 8. CDR1 is LNHDA and CDR2 is SQIVND in the germline V gene (reference sequence). The CDR3 sequence: CASSIFGDRRSGELFF. CDR3 in DNA: TGTGCCAGTAGTATATTCGGGGACAGGCGGTCCGGGGAGCTGTTTTTT.